The next 7 T cell receptor beta chains were all read from a single sample in a study of T cells after yellow fever vaccination. TCRdb reanalysed the 5' RACE reads using MiXCR and keeps one entry per CDR3 protein. In the table there are fewer than 450,000 distinct CDR3 sequences, roughly 8% of which are singletons. Sequenced here: PBMCs, sampled about 49 days after the first yellow fever vaccination. Every receptor here comes from a man aged 18 to 35 who received the YFV17D yellow fever vaccine.

This sequence joins TRBV27 and TRBJ1-1; a weak D match, TRBD1 (6 bases). The CDR3 spans 14 residues. V lost 4 bases and J lost 1, with 10 bases in between. Germline CDR1 and CDR2: MNHEY and SMNVEV (reference sequence). CDR3 sequence (DNA): TGTGCCAGCAGTTCCCCACAGGGGAACACTGAAGCTTTCTTT. Encoded protein: CASSSPQGNTEAFF.

The gene calls are TRBV4-2 and TRBJ2-7; D gene unclear. Germline CDR1 and CDR2: LGHNA and YNFKEQ. This CDR3 region has 18 residues. V lost 1 base to trimming and J lost 6 bases, with 25 bases between them. CDR3 sequence (DNA): TGTGCCAGCAGCCAAGGCCCGCAGTCATCAGACCTCCTAGGCGAGCAGTACTTC. As protein: CASSQGPQSSDLLGEQYF.

This clonotype turned up a few times. The rearrangement uses TRBV5-1 and TRBJ2-3, with 7 bases fitting TRBD2. Germline-derived CDR1 and CDR2 are SGHRS and YFSETQ. This CDR3 comprises 16 residues. V lost 4 bases, J lost 2 bases, and 10 bases stayed unmatched. As DNA, the CDR3 is TGCGCCAGCAGCCGTGGAGGCGGGGACTACACAGATACGCAGTATTTT. The encoded protein is CASSRGGGDYTDTQYF. The variable domain in full, completed from reference TRBV5-1 and TRBJ2-3, reads KAGVTQTPRYLIKTRGQQVTLSCSPISGHRSVSWYQQTPGQGLQFLFEYFSETQRNKGNFPGRFSGRQFSNSRSEMNVSTLELGDSALYLCASSRGGGDYTDTQYFGPGTRLTVL.

This clonotype showed up just a few times. The chain employs TRBV12-3 or TRBV12-4 and TRBJ1-6, with a possible D match to TRBD1 (6 bases). CDR3 length: 15 residues. Trimming removed 5 bases from V and 7 bases from J, with 15 bases in between. The CDR3 loop is CASSAPGAGNSPLHF. The CDR3 DNA reads as TGTGCCAGCAGTGCCCCGGGGGCCGGGAATTCACCCCTCCACTTT.

The sample holds a few counts of this clonotype. The chain couples TRBV5-6 to TRBJ1-4; 7 bases map to TRBD1. V dropped 3 bases and J dropped 7; count of bases not matched to a gene: 15. The germline CDR1 and CDR2 sequences are SGHDT and YYEEEE. The CDR3 extends over 17 amino acids. DNA for the CDR3: TGTGCCAGCAGCTCGCCGGGACAGTACTCCAGCGGTGAAAAACTGTTTTTT. This sequence encodes CASSSPGQYSSGEKLFF.

In this sample, this clonotype turned up a few times. The chain links TRBV7-3 to TRBJ2-2; tentative D call: TRBD2 (6 bases). Germline CDR1 is SGHTA and CDR2 is FQGTGA. Trimming removed 5 bases at V and 7 bases at J, with 14 bases between. The CDR3 runs 14 residues. The CDR3: CASSRTGEVGELFF. The CDR3, as DNA: TGTGCCAGCAGCCGGACGGGGGAAGTCGGGGAGCTGTTTTTT. Full variable domain (remainder filled in from reference TRBV7-3 and TRBJ2-2): GAGVSQTPSNKVTEKGKYVELRCDPISGHTALYWYRQSLGQGPEFLIYFQGTGAADDSGLPNDRFFAVRPEGSVSTLKIQRTERGDSAVYLCASSRTGEVGELFFGEGSRLTVL.

This clonotype has just a few counts. CDR3 amino acids: CASSLARRGTSTDTQYF. CDR3 nucleotide sequence: TGTGCCAGCAGCTTAGCGAGGAGAGGGACCTCCACAGATACGCAGTATTTT. This chain connects TRBV7-6 to TRBJ2-3; TRBD1 or TRBD2 may be the D gene (5 bases each). This CDR3 comprises 17 residues. Trimming stripped 0 bases from V and 2 bases from J, with 15 bases between. The germline CDR1 and CDR2 sequences are SGHVS and FNYEAQ.